Below, 24 T cell receptor beta chains from the same sample are listed, as sequenced in a study of CD8 T cells in Susac syndrome. With random hexamers, reverse transcription was performed on roughly 0.5 to 1 ug of RNA. Each CDR3 protein gets one entry after TCRdb re-called the immunoSEQ multiplex PCR reads with MiXCR. The sample holds roughly 84,000 distinct CDR3 sequences, 95% to 96% seen once. Input material: CD8+ T cells from PBMCs. The receptors were gathered from a human donor with Susac syndrome.

J is TRBJ1-1 and V is TRBV29-1, with TRBD1 as a possible D gene (6 bases). Germline V CDR1 and CDR2: SQVTM, ANQGSEA. Trimming shortened V by 5 bases and J by 3 bases, and 10 bases separated the two germline ends. This CDR3 comprises 12 residues. CDR3 in DNA: TGCAGCGTTCGCCCAGGGGACACTGAAGCTTTCTTT. Translated, it gives CSVRPGDTEAFF.

CDR3 region: CSVLGIDGSSYNEQFF. DNA for the CDR3: TGCAGCGTCCTGGGCATTGACGGAAGCTCCTACAATGAGCAGTTCTTC. The chain couples TRBV29-1 to TRBJ2-1; D unclear. V dropped 6 bases and J dropped 0 bases, with 18 bases sitting between them. The CDR3 runs 16 residues. From germline, CDR1 is SQVTM and CDR2 ANQGSEA.

The chain recombines TRBV9 with TRBJ2-7; no reliable D call. This CDR3 is 13 amino acids long. Trimming stripped 1 base from V and 2 bases from J, with 7 bases between. CDR1 and CDR2 from the germline V gene are SGDLS and YYNGEE. The CDR3 DNA reads as TGTGCCAGCAGCGTAATCCCCGCCTACGAGCAGTACGTC. It yields the protein CASSVIPAYEQYV.

The chain combines TRBV12-3 or TRBV12-4 with TRBJ1-2; D remains unclear. The CDR3 extends over 12 amino acids. The ends were cut back, 2 bases at V and 13 bases at J, with 14 bases in the middle. CDR3 protein: CASSLNQRGGTF. For the CDR3, the DNA is TGTGCCAGCAGTTTAAATCAGCGGGGAGGCACCTTC.

This clonotype was counted once. The V and J genes are TRBV28 and TRBJ2-7; 8 positions agree with TRBD2. V lost 3 bases, J lost 2 bases, and 3 bases stayed unmatched. Germline CDR1 and CDR2: MDHEN and SYDVKM. This CDR3 has 14 amino acids. In DNA form, the CDR3 reads TGTGCCAGCAGTTTTTTAGCGGGACCCTACGAGCAGTACTTC. Translation gives CASSFLAGPYEQYF.

This sequence joins TRBV7-3 and TRBJ2-5, with TRBD1 matching 10 bases. J was trimmed by 3 bases and V by 2 bases; bases with no gene match: 6. The CDR3 length is 16 residues. CDR1 and CDR2 from the germline V gene are SGHTA and FQGTGA. DNA for the CDR3: TGTGCCAGCAGCTTATCCCCGGGACAGGGGAAAGAGACCCAGTACTTC. This sequence encodes CASSLSPGQGKETQYF.

The chain links TRBV5-1 to TRBJ1-1, with D unresolved. Germline CDR1 reads SGHRS; CDR2 reads YFSETQ. V lost 0 bases and J lost 4, with 10 bases in between. The CDR3 contains 14 residues. This CDR3 is CASSLVGGGTEAFF. DNA for the CDR3: TGCGCCAGCAGCTTGGTAGGCGGAGGCACTGAAGCTTTCTTT.

This sequence joins TRBV5-1 and TRBJ2-2; D not certain. CDR1 and CDR2 from the germline V gene are SGHRS and YFSETQ. There are 14 residues in the CDR3. Trimming cost V 3 bases and J 3 bases, with 9 bases left between them. CDR3 sequence: CASSSSLYTGELFF. CDR3 coding DNA: TGCGCCAGCAGCTCTTCCCTCTACACCGGGGAGCTGTTTTTT. Combining the CDR3 with reference TRBV5-1 and TRBJ2-2 gives the whole variable domain KAGVTQTPRYLIKTRGQQVTLSCSPISGHRSVSWYQQTPGQGLQFLFEYFSETQRNKGNFPGRFSGRQFSNSRSEMNVSTLELGDSALYLCASSSSLYTGELFFGEGSRLTVL.

The rearrangement links TRBV7-9 to TRBJ1-1; D call uncertain. The germline V gene encodes CDR1 SEHNR and CDR2 FQNEAQ (reference sequence). With 3 bases removed from V and 4 bases from J, the gap between germline ends came to 6 bases. The CDR3 contains 12 residues. This CDR3 is CASSFLGTEAFF. Written as DNA, the CDR3 is TGTGCCAGCAGCTTTTTGGGCACTGAAGCTTTCTTT.

The chain links TRBV29-1 to TRBJ2-1; 9 nucleotides match TRBD2. V trimming: 7 bases; J trimming: 5 bases; junction bases outside the gene matches: 6. The CDR3 contains 13 residues. Germline lookup yields CDR1 SQVTM and CDR2 ANQGSEA. CDR3 DNA: TGCAGCGCCCTTAGCGGGAGAGACAATGAGCAGTTCTTC. Protein sequence: CSALSGRDNEQFF.

The rearrangement links TRBV14 to TRBJ2-7; 7 nucleotides align to TRBD2. Per the germline V gene, CDR1 is SGHDN and CDR2 is FVKESK. There are 15 residues in the CDR3. Unmatched junction bases numbered 5, after V lost 1 base and J lost 2 bases. CDR3 nucleotide sequence: TGTGCCAGCAGCCAAGGGGCGGGAGCCCCCTACGAGCAGTACTTC. Translated, it gives CASSQGAGAPYEQYF.

This CDR3 reads CSGPDRGAGYGYTF. CDR3 nucleotides: TGCAGTGGCCCCGATCGGGGCGCCGGATATGGCTACACCTTC. The J gene is TRBJ1-2, the V gene TRBV20-1; D is perhaps TRBD1 (5 bases). The CDR3 consists of 14 residues. The germline V gene encodes CDR1 DFQATT and CDR2 SNEGSKA (reference sequence). V gave up 7 bases and J gave up 5 bases, with 20 bases separating them.

The chain employs TRBV5-6 and TRBJ2-5; 8 positions match TRBD1. The CDR3 runs 16 residues. V lost 4 bases to trimming and J lost 1 base; unmatched junction nucleotides: 9. The germline V gene has CDR1 SGHDT and CDR2 YYEEEE. CDR3 residues: CASSLAYTGGQETQYF. For the CDR3, the DNA is TGTGCCAGCAGCCTGGCCTATACAGGGGGCCAAGAGACCCAGTACTTC.

The rearrangement uses TRBV29-1 and TRBJ2-3; possibly TRBD1 or TRBD2 for D (5 bases each). Germline V gene lookup returns CDR1 SQVTM and CDR2 ANQGSEA. Trimming took 3 bases from V and 0 from J, leaving 16 bases between them. CDR3 length equals 16 residues. The chain's CDR3 is CSVEGVNPTSTDTQYF. Here the CDR3 DNA reads TGCAGCGTTGAGGGGGTTAATCCAACTAGCACAGATACGCAGTATTTT.

The chain combines TRBV20-1 with TRBJ2-7, with D unresolved. Germline values: CDR1 DFQATT, CDR2 SNEGSKA (reference sequence). CDR3 length equals 13 residues. Trimming left V 6 bases short and J 2 bases short, with 14 bases between. CDR3 DNA: TGCAGTGCGATCGAGAGTGTCCCCTACGAGCAGTACTTC. Translation: CSAIESVPYEQYF.

The J gene is TRBJ2-7, the V gene TRBV27, with D possibly matching TRBD1 (5 bases). Trimming cost V 6 bases and J 2 bases, with 11 bases left between them. This CDR3 region has 13 residues. CDR1 and CDR2 (germline): MNHEY, SMNVEV (reference sequence). In DNA, the CDR3 is TGTGCCAGCAGGCAGGGTCTCACCTACGAGCAGTACGTC. Its translation is CASRQGLTYEQYV.

V usage is TRBV4-1 and J usage is TRBJ1-1, with D unresolved. The CDR3 consists of 13 residues. Germline CDR1 and CDR2: MGHRA and YSYEKL. Trimming cost V 2 bases and J 1 base, with 5 bases left between them. CDR3 coding DNA: TGCGCCAGCAGCCAAAGGAGGAACACTGAAGCTTTCTTT. Amino acid sequence: CASSQRRNTEAFF.

V usage is TRBV27 and J usage is TRBJ1-1, with D possibly matching TRBD1 (6 bases). The CDR3 totals 13 residues. The V and J ends lost 2 bases and 5 bases respectively, with 9 bases between them. Germline assignment: CDR1 MNHEY and CDR2 SMNVEV (reference sequence). The CDR3 DNA is TGTGCCAGCAGTTTAACAGGGAGGACTGAAGCTTTCTTT. This translates into CASSLTGRTEAFF.

The genes are TRBV12-3 or TRBV12-4 and TRBJ2-2, with D perhaps given as TRBD1 or TRBD2 (5 bases each). This CDR3 is built from 12 residues. Trimming cost V 7 bases and J 6 bases, with 9 bases left between them. The CDR3 nucleotides read TGTGCCAGCACCCCGGGGCCCGGGGAGCTGTTTTTT. This sequence encodes CASTPGPGELFF.

The genes are TRBV2 and TRBJ2-7, with a tentative D call TRBD1 (6 bases). Trimming shortened V by 4 bases and J by 1 base, and 8 bases separated the two germline ends. CDR1 and CDR2 from the germline V gene are SNHLY and FYNNEI. The CDR3 loop spans 13 amino acids. Written as DNA, the CDR3 is TGTGCCAGCAGTGGACAGGTTTCCTACGAGCAGTACGTC. Translation gives CASSGQVSYEQYV.

The genes are TRBV20-1 and TRBJ2-7, with D perhaps matching TRBD1 (6 bases). Trimming removed 0 bases at V and 4 bases at J, with 16 bases between. Germline CDR1 reads DFQATT; CDR2 reads SNEGSKA (reference sequence). CDR3 length equals 15 residues. The CDR3 nucleotides are TGCAGTGCTAGAGACCAAGGGGGAGTCGGGTACGAGCAGTACTTC. Translated, it gives CSARDQGGVGYEQYF.

CDR3 sequence: CASSQSGVGGTEAFF. Written as DNA, the CDR3 is TGTGCCAGCAGCCAATCGGGGGTCGGCGGCACTGAAGCTTTCTTT. The rearrangement links TRBV3-1 to TRBJ1-1, with D perhaps TRBD1 (5 bases). The CDR3 runs 15 residues. Germline V gives CDR1 LGHDT, CDR2 YNNKEL (reference sequence). Deletions cut 2 bases from V and 4 bases from J, with 14 bases between.

This clonotype was seen once. V and J are TRBV11-2 and TRBJ1-1; no definite D call. The V and J ends lost 5 bases and 6 bases respectively, with 19 bases between them. There are 15 residues in the CDR3. Germline-derived CDR1 and CDR2 are SGHAT and FQNNGV. The CDR3 region is CASSLPFRGSPEAFF. The CDR3 nucleotides are TGTGCCAGCAGCCTCCCTTTCAGAGGTTCTCCTGAAGCTTTCTTT.

The chain combines TRBV5-1 with TRBJ2-3; 7 positions match TRBD1. V lost 0 bases and J lost 2; bases outside the gene matches: 6. In germline, CDR1 is SGHRS, CDR2 YFSETQ. This CDR3 is built from 16 residues. The CDR3 bases are TGCGCCAGCAGCTTGGCCCGGGACAGCTACACAGATACGCAGTATTTT. Its protein is CASSLARDSYTDTQYF. Full variable domain (missing parts from reference TRBV5-1 and TRBJ2-3): KAGVTQTPRYLIKTRGQQVTLSCSPISGHRSVSWYQQTPGQGLQFLFEYFSETQRNKGNFPGRFSGRQFSNSRSEMNVSTLELGDSALYLCASSLARDSYTDTQYFGPGTRLTVL.